This entry is about one T cell receptor beta chain. It lacks a known antigen. Base qualities are not at hand, and no much larger clone is one base apart. This sample was taken from a study of blood T cell repertoires in COVID-19 (dated by TCRdb to 2018 to 2021). Background on the whole study: The collaborator samples originated in the United States, Italy and Spain and spanned the acute and convalescent phases of COVID-19. The prospective study material was composed of cDNA or gDNA derived from T cells, B-cell-depleted T cells, or PBMCs. The dataset comprised deeply sampled blood TCRbeta repertoires from subjects exposed to, actively infected with, or recovered from COVID-19. The repertoires were released in a freely available public database intended as a resource for research on the immune response to SARS-CoV-2. The samples were drawn from two sources: the first 160 participants of the ongoing ImmuneRACE study, and approximately 1,300 subjects contributed by 6 global collaborators. The sample metadata nearly always contained a de-identified subject ID, COVID-19 status, age in years and sex. Where available, HLA class I and class II types were taken from metadata supplied by the sample provider and were not determined by assay-based typing.

TCRbeta CDR3 regions were amplified from genomic DNA using the immunoSEQ Assay, a bias-controlled multiplex PCR. The source study handled its data this way. Within the assay, amplification of reference gene primers was used to estimate how many nucleated cells each sample contained. Sequence reads were collapsed and filtered to measure the absolute abundance of every unique TCRbeta CDR3 rearrangement. For each sample, productive Simpson clonality was calculated as the square root of Simpson's diversity index over productive rearrangements. TCRdb limited this immuneACCESS table to in-frame rearrangements with V and J called. A share of clones is missing; checked studies link under half to unresolved V genes, and the rest is unexplained. V and J calls and clone size come straight from that table; D and trimming were deduced from the DNA. This sample gives over 150,000 clones in total; about 86% of them show up just once. The top ten clonotypes cover 6% to 8% of the sample.

Compared with germline, V lacks 6 bases and J lacks 2 bases; bases without a gene match: 8. From cysteine to phenylalanine, the CDR3 is 15 amino acids long. The CDR3 DNA has 45 bases and is translated from base 1. From a lookup of the germline V gene, CDR1 and CDR2 are MDHEN and SYDVKM. Enrolling through a virtual design, the prospective study's participants ranged in age from roughly 18 to 100 years and lived across 20 to 30 United States geographic areas. Cohort assignment in the prospective study relied on participant-reported clinical history from a screening survey and a study questionnaire. For ImmuneRACE Cohort 3, a participant was defined as recovered based on two consecutive negative NP/OP PCR tests, clearance by a healthcare professional, or resolution of symptoms. In the prospective study, mobile phlebotomists collected whole blood, serum and a nasopharyngeal or oropharyngeal swab from each participant. Additional blood draws and questionnaires over an approximately two-month period could optionally be provided by prospective study participants. Before DNA extraction, blood samples from the prospective study were shipped at room temperature or frozen.

General findings and caveats noted by the study authors: The quantity of clinical and demographic metadata differed by source and by participant and was supplied without curation.

The sample was PBMCs or T cells enriched from blood (not recorded which). The sequence derives from a man aged 35 to 55 who had recovered from COVID-19. The V and J segments used are TRBV28 and TRBJ1-1; TRBD1 matches 8 bases in the middle. The CDR3 amino acid sequence is: CASRIYTGGNTEAFF. The nucleotides are TGTGCCAGCAGGATTTATACAGGGGGTAACACTGAAGCTTTCTTT.